The 12 T cell receptor beta chains presented below share a single source sample, sequenced in a study of neurological immune-mediated disorders. TCRdb itself ran the 5' RACE reads through MiXCR, one entry per CDR3 protein. The sample has some 30,000 distinct CDR3 sequences; roughly a quarter are singletons. The sequencing input was CD4+ T cells from blood. Every receptor here comes from a man in his fifties with HTLV-1-associated myelopathy (HAM/TSP).

This clonotype was observed at least ten times. This CDR3 reads CASSPQMGPTEQYF. As DNA, the CDR3 is TGTGCCAGCAGCCCGCAAATGGGACCCACCGAGCAGTACTTC. The chain combines TRBV7-2 with TRBJ2-7; the D call may be TRBD1 or TRBD2 (5 bases each). Germline CDR1 SGHTA, CDR2 FQGNSA. This CDR3 is built from 14 residues. V was shortened by 5 bases and J by 6 bases, with 17 bases between the two germline ends.

In this sample, this clonotype turned up a few times. The V and J genes are TRBV6-5 and TRBJ2-7; D unresolved. This CDR3 spans 15 amino acids. Deletions cut 0 bases from V and 3 bases from J, with 12 bases between. Germline V gene lookup returns CDR1 MNHEY and CDR2 SVGAGI. The CDR3 protein is CASSYSGVRSYEQYF. CDR3 in DNA: TGTGCCAGCAGTTACTCAGGCGTAAGGAGCTACGAGCAGTACTTC.

This clonotype appeared many times. V and J are TRBV5-1 and TRBJ2-3; 7 nucleotides match TRBD2. The CDR3 spans 13 residues. In germline, CDR1 is SGHRS, CDR2 YFSETQ. V was pared by 4 bases and J by 9 bases, with 8 bases of the junction left unmatched. CDR3 residues: CASSNPGGRTQYF. The CDR3 DNA is TGCGCCAGCAGCAACCCTGGCGGGAGAACGCAGTATTTT.

The table lists this clonotype with many counts. The chain recombines TRBV5-1 with TRBJ2-2; TRBD1 matches 9 bases. The CDR3 has 15 residues. Germline values: CDR1 SGHRS, CDR2 YFSETQ. J gave up 3 bases and V 4 bases, and 4 bases lay outside the gene matches. CDR3 amino acids: CASSEGQGYTGELFF. The CDR3 DNA reads as TGCGCCAGCAGCGAGGGACAGGGTTACACCGGGGAGCTGTTTTTT.

This clonotype was counted at least ten times. The CDR3 nucleotides read TGTGCCATCAGTGAAAGGCCCGCCGACAGGGGCCGCTCCCATGGCTACACCTTC. It encodes CAISERPADRGRSHGYTF. V is TRBV10-3 and J is TRBJ1-2, with TRBD1 matching 8 bases. J lost 6 bases, V lost 3 bases, and 18 bases had no gene match. There are 18 residues in the CDR3. Germline V lookup: CDR1 ENHRY, CDR2 SYGVKD.

V usage is TRBV7-9 and J usage is TRBJ1-4, with TRBD1 matching 9 bases. CDR1 and CDR2 from the germline V gene are SEHNR and FQNEAQ (reference sequence). The V gene end was trimmed by 6 bases and the J gene end by 6 bases; junction bases not matched to a gene: 11. The CDR3 length is 16 residues. The CDR3 region is CASSPYSWTGDEKLFF. As DNA, the CDR3 is TGTGCCAGCAGTCCCTACTCCTGGACAGGGGATGAAAAACTGTTTTTT.

The table lists this clonotype with many counts. The junction differs from germline at one of its ends, possibly a read error. The rearrangement joins TRBV15 to TRBJ1-1; the D is unclear. Per the germline V gene, CDR1 is LNHNV and CDR2 is YYDKDF (reference sequence). The CDR3 spans 15 residues. CDR3 protein: CVTSRLTGPRRGAFF. The CDR3, as DNA: TGTGTCACCAGCAGATTAACCGGGCCCAGGCGAGGGGCTTTCTTT.

This clonotype showed up many times. A much larger clone is a single base away; this may be a read error. V is TRBV12-3 or TRBV12-4 and J is TRBJ1-2, with 8 bases aligning to TRBD1. The CDR3 covers 13 residues. V lost 6 bases to trimming and J lost 4 bases; unmatched junction nucleotides: 4. CDR3 bases: TGTGCCAGCAGCACCGGACAGGGCTATGGCTACACCTTC. Its protein product is CASSTGQGYGYTF.

The J gene is TRBJ1-2, the V gene TRBV20-1, with 10 bases identical to TRBD1. This CDR3 comprises 14 residues. Germline CDR1 and CDR2: DFQATT and SNEGSKA (reference sequence). V lost 0 bases to trimming and J lost 6 bases; unmatched junction nucleotides: 4. CDR3 sequence: CSAREWDRGDGYTF. The DNA of the CDR3 is TGCAGTGCTAGAGAATGGGACAGGGGCGATGGCTACACCTTC.

This clonotype was picked up many times. V is TRBV5-1 and J is TRBJ1-6, with D perhaps matching TRBD1 (5 bases). Trimming shortened V by 1 base and J by 10 bases, and 9 bases separated the two germline ends. The CDR3 is 13 residues long. Germline CDR1 is SGHRS and CDR2 is YFSETQ. The CDR3 DNA is TGCGCCAGCAGCTTGTCGACAGCCTCACCCCTCCACTTT. Its translation: CASSLSTASPLHF.

The rearrangement uses TRBV5-6 and TRBJ1-2; no clear D gene. This CDR3 region has 13 residues. V lost 1 base and J lost 4, with 8 bases in between. Germline lookup yields CDR1 SGHDT and CDR2 YYEEEE. The CDR3 DNA is TGTGCCAGCAGCTTGACCAGCATCTATGGCTACACCTTC. This translates into CASSLTSIYGYTF.

Ten or more counts support this clonotype. The chain uses TRBV20-1 and TRBJ1-4; a possible D gene is TRBD1 (6 bases). The CDR3 sequence is 15 residues long. Germline V gene data show CDR1 as DFQATT and CDR2 as SNEGSKA (reference sequence). V was trimmed by 3 bases and J by 0 bases, leaving 11 bases between them. In DNA, the CDR3 is TGCAGTGCTAGTTACCGGGACACAACTAATGAAAAACTGTTTTTT. This codes for CSASYRDTTNEKLFF.